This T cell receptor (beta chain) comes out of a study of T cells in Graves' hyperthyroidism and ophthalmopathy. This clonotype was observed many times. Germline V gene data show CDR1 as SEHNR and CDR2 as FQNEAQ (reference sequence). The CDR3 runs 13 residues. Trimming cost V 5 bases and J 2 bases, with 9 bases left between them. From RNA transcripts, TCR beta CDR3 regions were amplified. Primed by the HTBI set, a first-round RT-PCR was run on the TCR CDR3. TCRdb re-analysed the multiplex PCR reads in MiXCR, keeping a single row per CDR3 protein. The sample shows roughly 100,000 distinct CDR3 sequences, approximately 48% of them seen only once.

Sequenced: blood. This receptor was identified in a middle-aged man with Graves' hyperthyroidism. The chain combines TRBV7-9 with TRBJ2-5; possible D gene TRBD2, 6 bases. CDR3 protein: CASSRDLQETQYF. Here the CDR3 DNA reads TGTGCCAGCAGCAGGGACTTGCAAGAGACCCAGTACTTC.